This T cell receptor beta chain was documented in a study of blood T cell repertoires in COVID-19. Between the trimmed V and J ends, which lost 2 bases and 1 base, there was a span of 20 bases. This CDR3 has 18 amino acids. Germline V gene data show CDR1 as MGHRA and CDR2 as YSYEKL. Measured with immunoSEQ multiplex PCR; TCRdb has only the in-frame clones, and not every one. The sample gives over 100,000 clones, over 70% of which show up once; 2% to 2.5% is in the top ten. The receptor was derived from a man aged 45-65 years with active COVID-19. The V gene is TRBV4-1, the J gene TRBJ1-1; maybe TRBD1 (6 bases). Sample: peripheral blood. CDR3 nucleotide sequence: TGCGCCAGCAGCCAAAATAAAGGGGGGGTCGGGCCGAACACTGAAGCTTTCTTT. Translated: CASSQNKGGVGPNTEAFF.